One sample yielded the 8 T cell receptor beta chains listed below, sequenced in a study of OX40 agonist ivuxolimab in advanced cancers. Data came from immunoSEQ multiplex PCR; TCRdb stores just in-frame clones and leaves some out. Among about 49,000 clones, roughly nine tenths were seen once, and the ten largest hold about 52%. This specimen was CD4+ or CD8+ T cells sorted from blood, taken in a trial of the OX40 agonist ivuxolimab. The receptors come from an adult with an advanced solid tumor such as melanoma, head and neck, liver or kidney cancer.

V is TRBV30 and J is TRBJ1-1, with 8 bases fitting TRBD1. CDR1 and CDR2 (germline): GTSNPN, SVGIG (reference sequence). The CDR3 totals 15 residues. The V gene end was trimmed by 2 bases and the J gene end by 1 base; junction bases not matched to a gene: 6. CDR3 coding DNA: TGTGCCTGGAGTAAAACAGGGGGGTGGAACACTGAAGCTTTCTTT. Amino acid sequence: CAWSKTGGWNTEAFF.

This sequence joins TRBV18 and TRBJ2-1; 9 bases are shared with TRBD1. V trimming: 4 bases; J trimming: 5 bases; junction bases outside the gene matches: 6. Germline CDR1 KGHSH, CDR2 LQKENI. The CDR3 is made up of 15 amino acids. The CDR3 nucleotides are TGTGCCAGCTCACAAGACAGGGGGATAGACAATGAGCAGTTCTTC. The encoded protein is CASSQDRGIDNEQFF. Based on the CDR3 plus reference TRBV18 and TRBJ2-1, the full variable domain is NAGVMQNPRHLVRRRGQEARLRCSPMKGHSHVYWYRQLPEEGLKFMVYLQKENIIDESGMPKERFSAEFPKEGPSILRIQQVVRGDSAAYFCASSQDRGIDNEQFFGPGTRLTVL.

The chain has TRBV5-5 and TRBJ2-1; no firm D call. Germline CDR1 is SGHKS and CDR2 is YYEKEE (reference sequence). V was clipped by 4 bases and J by 0 bases, with 8 bases between them. The CDR3 is 14 amino acids. CDR3 sequence reads: CASSLDDSYNEQFF. The CDR3, as DNA: TGTGCCAGCAGCCTGGACGACTCCTACAATGAGCAGTTCTTC.

The CDR3 nucleotides are TGTGCCAGCTCTCCCCGGGCCTTGATTACCAACAATGAGCAGTTCTTC. Its protein product is CASSPRALITNNEQFF. This chain uses TRBV18 with TRBJ2-1; D is ambiguous. Germline assignment: CDR1 KGHSH and CDR2 LQKENI. CDR3 length: 16 residues. V was cut by 6 bases and J by 5 bases, with 20 bases left in between.

This clone was counted once. The V and J genes are TRBV27 and TRBJ2-3; possible D gene TRBD2, 6 bases. The germline gives CDR1 MNHEY, CDR2 SMNVEV (reference sequence). The CDR3 runs to 15 residues. The V gene lost 5 bases and the J gene lost 1 base, with 13 bases spanning the gap. Here the CDR3 reads CASSEPGLRTDTQYF. Written as DNA, the CDR3 is TGTGCCAGCAGTGAGCCGGGACTGCGCACAGATACGCAGTATTTT.

The chain employs TRBV10-3 and TRBJ1-6; 11 positions agree with TRBD1. Germline CDR1 ENHRY, CDR2 SYGVKD. J was trimmed by 7 bases and V by 8 bases; bases with no gene match: 4. This CDR3 region has 14 residues. In nucleotides, the CDR3 is TGTGCCATCTGGACAGGGGGCTTGAATTCACCCCTCCACTTT. Residues: CAIWTGGLNSPLHF.

V is TRBV19 and J is TRBJ1-6; a weak D match, TRBD1 (6 bases). Trimming cost V 7 bases and J 3 bases, with 19 bases left between them. CDR3 length equals 17 residues. Germline CDR1 reads LNHDA; CDR2 reads SQIVND (reference sequence). CDR3 loop: CASTPVGGRFYNSPLHF. The CDR3 coding sequence is TGTGCCAGTACTCCCGTCGGGGGGCGCTTCTATAATTCACCCCTCCACTTT.

The chain couples TRBV7-9 to TRBJ2-1; D is undetermined. Germline V gives CDR1 SEHNR, CDR2 FQNEAQ (reference sequence). The CDR3 is 14 amino acids. Trimming stripped 2 bases from V and 3 bases from J, with 8 bases between. The CDR3 region has the DNA TGTGCCAGCAGCTTAAGCAGTCTCTACAATGAGCAGTTCTTC. It codes for CASSLSSLYNEQFF. The whole variable domain, remainder taken from reference TRBV7-9 and TRBJ2-1, is DTGVSQNPRHKITKRGQNVTFRCDPISEHNRLYWYRQTLGQGPEFLTYFQNEAQLEKSRLLSDRFSAERPKGSFSTLEIQRTEQGDSAMYLCASSLSSLYNEQFFGPGTRLTVL.